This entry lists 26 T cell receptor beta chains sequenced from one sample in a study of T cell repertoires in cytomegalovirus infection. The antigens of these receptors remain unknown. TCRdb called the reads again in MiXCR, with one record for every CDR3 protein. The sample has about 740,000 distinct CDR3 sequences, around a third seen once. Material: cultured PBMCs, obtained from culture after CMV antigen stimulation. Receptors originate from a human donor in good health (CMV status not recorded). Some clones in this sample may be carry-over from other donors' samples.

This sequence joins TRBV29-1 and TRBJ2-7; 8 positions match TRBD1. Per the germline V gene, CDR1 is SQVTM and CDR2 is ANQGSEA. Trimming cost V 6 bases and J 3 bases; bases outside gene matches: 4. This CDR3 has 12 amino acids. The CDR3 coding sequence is TGCAGCGTGGTGACAGGGGTCTACGAGCAGTACTTC. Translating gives CSVVTGVYEQYF.

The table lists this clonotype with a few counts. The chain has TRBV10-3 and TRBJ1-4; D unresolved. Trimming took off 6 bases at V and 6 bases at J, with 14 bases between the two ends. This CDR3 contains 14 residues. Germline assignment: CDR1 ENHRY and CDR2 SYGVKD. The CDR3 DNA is TGTGCCATCAGCCCGGATGGAAACCATGAAAAACTGTTTTTT. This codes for CAISPDGNHEKLFF.

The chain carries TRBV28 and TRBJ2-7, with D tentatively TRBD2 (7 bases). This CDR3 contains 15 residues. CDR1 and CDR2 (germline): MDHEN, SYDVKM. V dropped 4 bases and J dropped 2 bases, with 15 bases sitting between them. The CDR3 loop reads CASSSGGGQPYEQYF. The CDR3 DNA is TGTGCCAGCAGTTCGGGGGGCGGGCAGCCCTACGAGCAGTACTTC.

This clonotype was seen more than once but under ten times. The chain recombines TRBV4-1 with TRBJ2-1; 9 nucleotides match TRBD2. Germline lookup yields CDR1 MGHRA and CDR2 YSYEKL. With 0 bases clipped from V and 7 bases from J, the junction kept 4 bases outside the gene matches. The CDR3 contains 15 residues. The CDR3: CASSQEGSGRNEQFF. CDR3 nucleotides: TGCGCCAGCAGCCAAGAGGGTAGCGGGAGAAATGAGCAGTTCTTC.

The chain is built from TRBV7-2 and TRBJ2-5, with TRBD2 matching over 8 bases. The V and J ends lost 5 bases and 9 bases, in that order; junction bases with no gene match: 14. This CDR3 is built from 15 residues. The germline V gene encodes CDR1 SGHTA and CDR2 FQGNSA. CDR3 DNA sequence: TGTGCCAGCAGCCCTCAAGGGACTAGAGTCGGGGCCCAGTACTTC. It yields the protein CASSPQGTRVGAQYF.

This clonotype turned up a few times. Here the CDR3 DNA reads TGTGCCAGCAGTTTTCGGGCAGGAGCCAACAATGAGCAGTTCTTC. Translation: CASSFRAGANNEQFF. The J gene is TRBJ2-1, the V gene TRBV12-3 or TRBV12-4; D gene unclear. V lost 3 bases, J lost 5 bases, and 14 bases lay in between. CDR3 length equals 15 residues.

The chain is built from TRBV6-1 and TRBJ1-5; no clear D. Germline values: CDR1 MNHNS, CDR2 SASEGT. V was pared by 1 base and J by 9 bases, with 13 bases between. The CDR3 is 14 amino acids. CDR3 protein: CASSEVSSLWPQHF. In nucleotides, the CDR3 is TGTGCCAGCAGTGAAGTCTCATCTCTGTGGCCCCAGCATTTT.

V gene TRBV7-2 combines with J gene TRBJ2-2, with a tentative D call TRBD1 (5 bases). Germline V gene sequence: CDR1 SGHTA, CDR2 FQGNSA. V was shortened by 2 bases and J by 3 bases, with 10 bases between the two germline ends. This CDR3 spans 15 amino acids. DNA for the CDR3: TGTGCCAGCAGCTTATCACCAGGGCACACCGGGGAGCTGTTTTTT. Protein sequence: CASSLSPGHTGELFF.

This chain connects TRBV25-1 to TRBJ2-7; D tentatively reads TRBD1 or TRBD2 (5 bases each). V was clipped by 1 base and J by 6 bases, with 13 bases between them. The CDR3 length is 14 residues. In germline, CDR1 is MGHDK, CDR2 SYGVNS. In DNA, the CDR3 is TGTGCCAGCAGTGAATGGGACCAAAACCCCGAGCAGTACTTC. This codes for CASSEWDQNPEQYF.

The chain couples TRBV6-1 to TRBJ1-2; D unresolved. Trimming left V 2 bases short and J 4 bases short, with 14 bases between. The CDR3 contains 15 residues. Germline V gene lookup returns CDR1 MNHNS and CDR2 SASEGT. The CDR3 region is CASSEFLGMGYGYTF. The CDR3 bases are TGTGCCAGCAGTGAATTTTTAGGAATGGGCTATGGCTACACCTTC.

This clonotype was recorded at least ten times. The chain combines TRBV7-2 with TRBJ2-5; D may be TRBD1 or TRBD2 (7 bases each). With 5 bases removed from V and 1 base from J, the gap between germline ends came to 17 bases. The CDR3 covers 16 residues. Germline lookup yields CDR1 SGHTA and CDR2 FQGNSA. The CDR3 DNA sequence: TGTGCCAGCAGCAGCGGGACAGCTTACGCCCAAGAGACCCAGTACTTC. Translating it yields CASSSGTAYAQETQYF.

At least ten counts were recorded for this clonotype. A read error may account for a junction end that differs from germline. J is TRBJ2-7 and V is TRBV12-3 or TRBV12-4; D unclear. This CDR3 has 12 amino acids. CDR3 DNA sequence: TGTGCCAGCAGCTTAGAATCCTACGAGCAGTACTTC. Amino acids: CASSLESYEQYF.

The CDR3 bases are TGTGCCAGCAGTCCCCGGGACAACCACTACGAGCAGTACTTC. It translates to CASSPRDNHYEQYF. The genes are TRBV12-3 or TRBV12-4 and TRBJ2-7, with D possibly matching TRBD1 (6 bases). CDR3 length: 14 amino acids. The V and J ends lost 5 bases and 3 bases respectively, with 14 bases between them.

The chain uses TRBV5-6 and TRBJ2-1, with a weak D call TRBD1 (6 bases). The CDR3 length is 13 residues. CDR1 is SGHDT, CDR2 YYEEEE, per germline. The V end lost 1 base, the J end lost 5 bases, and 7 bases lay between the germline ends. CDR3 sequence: CASSLWTDNEQFF. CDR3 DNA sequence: TGTGCCAGCAGCTTGTGGACAGACAATGAGCAGTTCTTC.

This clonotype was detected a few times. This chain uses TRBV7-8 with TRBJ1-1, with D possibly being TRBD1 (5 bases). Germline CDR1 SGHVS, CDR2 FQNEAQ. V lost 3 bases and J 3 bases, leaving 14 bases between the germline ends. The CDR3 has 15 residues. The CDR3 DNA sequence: TGTGCCAGCAGCTTTGGTGCGGGGGTGGACACTGAAGCTTTCTTT. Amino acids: CASSFGAGVDTEAFF. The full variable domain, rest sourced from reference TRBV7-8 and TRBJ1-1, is GAGVSQSPRYKVAKRGQDVALRCDPISGHVSLFWYQQALGQGPEFLTYFQNEAQLDKSGLPSDRFFAERPEGSVSTLKIQRTQQEDSAVYLCASSFGAGVDTEAFFGQGTRLTVV.

DNA for the CDR3: TGTGCCAGCAGCTTAGCGTTGGCAGGGAAGGGCTACGAGCAGTACTTC. Protein: CASSLALAGKGYEQYF. This chain joins TRBV7-6 and TRBJ2-7; D might be TRBD1 (5 bases). Germline CDR1 is SGHVS and CDR2 is FNYEAQ. The CDR3 covers 16 residues. The V gene lost 0 bases and the J gene lost 3 bases, with 15 bases spanning the gap.

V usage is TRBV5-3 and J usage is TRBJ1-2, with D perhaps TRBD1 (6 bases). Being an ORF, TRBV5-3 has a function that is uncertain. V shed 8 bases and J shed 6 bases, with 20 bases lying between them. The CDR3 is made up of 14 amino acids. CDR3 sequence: CASSLVPGANGYTF. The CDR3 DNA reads TGTGCCAGCAGCCTGGTACCAGGGGCCAATGGCTACACCTTC.

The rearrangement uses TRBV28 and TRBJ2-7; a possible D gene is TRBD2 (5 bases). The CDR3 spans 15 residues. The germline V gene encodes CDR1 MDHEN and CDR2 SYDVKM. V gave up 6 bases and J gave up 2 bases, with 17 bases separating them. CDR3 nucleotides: TGTGCCAGCAGGACCCCTCGAGCGGCGACCTACGAGCAGTACTTC. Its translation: CASRTPRAATYEQYF.

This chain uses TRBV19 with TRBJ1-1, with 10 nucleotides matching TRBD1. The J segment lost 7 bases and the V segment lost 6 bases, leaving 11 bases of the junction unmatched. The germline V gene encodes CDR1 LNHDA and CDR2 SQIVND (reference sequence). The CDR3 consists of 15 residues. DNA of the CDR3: TGTGCCAGTAGGACAACGGACAGGGGGATTATTGAAGCTTTCTTT. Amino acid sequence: CASRTTDRGIIEAFF.

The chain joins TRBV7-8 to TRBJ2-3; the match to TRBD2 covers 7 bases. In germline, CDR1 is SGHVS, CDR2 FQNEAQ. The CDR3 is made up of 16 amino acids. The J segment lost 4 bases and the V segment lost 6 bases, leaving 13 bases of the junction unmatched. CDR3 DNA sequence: TGTGCCAGCAGACTAGCGTACGGGGACGGCGCAGATACGCAGTATTTT. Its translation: CASRLAYGDGADTQYF.

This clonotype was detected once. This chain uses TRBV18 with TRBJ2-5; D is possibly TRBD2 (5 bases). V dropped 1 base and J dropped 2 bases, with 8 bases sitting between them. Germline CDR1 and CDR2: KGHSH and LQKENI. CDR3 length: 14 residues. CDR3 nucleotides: TGTGCCAGCTCACCACAGACGGGACAAGAGACCCAGTACTTC. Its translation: CASSPQTGQETQYF.

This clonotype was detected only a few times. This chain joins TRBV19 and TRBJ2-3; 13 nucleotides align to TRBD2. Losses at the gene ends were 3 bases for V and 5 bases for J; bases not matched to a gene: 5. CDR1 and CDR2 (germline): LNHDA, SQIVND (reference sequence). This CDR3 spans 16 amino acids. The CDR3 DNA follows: TGTGCCAGTAGTATTTGGACTAGCGGGAGAGGAGATACGCAGTATTTT. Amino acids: CASSIWTSGRGDTQYF.

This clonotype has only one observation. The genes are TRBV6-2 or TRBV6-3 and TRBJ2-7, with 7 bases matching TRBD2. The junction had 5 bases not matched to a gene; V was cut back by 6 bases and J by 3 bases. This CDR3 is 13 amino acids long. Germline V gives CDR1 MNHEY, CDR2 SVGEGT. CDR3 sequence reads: CASSRTSFYEQYF. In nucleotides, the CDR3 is TGTGCCAGCAGCCGGACTAGTTTCTACGAGCAGTACTTC.

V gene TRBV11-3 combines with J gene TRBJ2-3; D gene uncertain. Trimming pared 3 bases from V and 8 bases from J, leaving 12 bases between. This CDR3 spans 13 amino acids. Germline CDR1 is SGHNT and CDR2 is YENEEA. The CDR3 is CASSFGDLGTQYF. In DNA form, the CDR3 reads TGTGCCAGCAGCTTTGGAGACCTCGGTACGCAGTATTTT.

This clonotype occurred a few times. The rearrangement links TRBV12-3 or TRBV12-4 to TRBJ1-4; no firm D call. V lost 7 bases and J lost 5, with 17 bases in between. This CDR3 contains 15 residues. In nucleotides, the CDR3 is TGTGCCAGCACCCTTGGGCCAGTTGTAAATGAAAAACTGTTTTTT. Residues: CASTLGPVVNEKLFF.

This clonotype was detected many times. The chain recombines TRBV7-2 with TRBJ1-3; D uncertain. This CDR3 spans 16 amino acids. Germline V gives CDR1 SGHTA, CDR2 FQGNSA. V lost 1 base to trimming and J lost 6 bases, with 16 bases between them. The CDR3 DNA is TGTGCCAGCAGCTTAGTAGCGGGGAATTACGAAAACACCATATATTTT. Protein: CASSLVAGNYENTIYF.